The 26 T cell receptor beta chains listed next were all sequenced from one sample in a study of CD8 T cells in Susac syndrome (dated by TCRdb to about 2019). Library prep was done by the immunoSEQ multiplex PCR assay. RNA was extracted using the RNeasy kit, and about 0.45 to 1 ug of the RNA was reverse transcribed with random hexamers. TCRdb cleaned the public reads at Q25 with fastp, built clones with MiXCR and kept in-frame beta chains. Each record represents a unique CDR3 protein, reported with the most common genes and DNA among its rows. This sample has about 210,000 distinct CDR3 sequences in its table, and 85% to 95% of those were observed once. The top ten clones comprise 0.1% of the sample. Sequenced sample: CD4+ T cells from PBMCs. These receptors all come from a human donor in good health.

The chain couples TRBV7-2 to TRBJ1-2; perhaps TRBD1 as D (5 bases). This CDR3 region has 16 residues. Between the trimmed V and J ends, which lost 0 bases and 5 bases, there was a span of 16 bases. Germline V gene sequence: CDR1 SGHTA, CDR2 FQGNSA. The CDR3: CASSLARGLGEYGYTF. DNA of the CDR3: TGTGCCAGCAGCTTAGCGAGGGGACTTGGCGAGTATGGCTACACCTTC.

This chain uses TRBV7-6 with TRBJ2-1; D remains unclear. Germline values: CDR1 SGHVS, CDR2 FNYEAQ. Trimming removed 6 bases at V and 0 bases at J, with 12 bases between. The CDR3 covers 15 residues. In DNA, the CDR3 is TGTGCCAGCAGTCTTCTGGGAAGCTCCTACAATGAGCAGTTCTTC. Its translation: CASSLLGSSYNEQFF.

The CDR3 loop is CASSGTRERADTQYF. The CDR3 region has the DNA TGTGCCAGCAGTGGTACTAGGGAGCGCGCAGATACGCAGTATTTT. The chain employs TRBV25-1 and TRBJ2-3, with a weak D call TRBD2 (5 bases). V lost 4 bases and J 4 bases, leaving 15 bases between the germline ends. Germline CDR1 MGHDK, CDR2 SYGVNS. The CDR3 totals 15 residues.

This chain connects TRBV10-3 to TRBJ2-5; D is unclear. Germline CDR1 ENHRY, CDR2 SYGVKD. The CDR3 is made up of 15 amino acids. V lost 0 bases, J lost 1 base, and 9 bases lay in between. The CDR3 nucleotides read TGTGCCATCAGTGAGTCGAAAGGAGTCCAAGAGACCCAGTACTTC. This encodes CAISESKGVQETQYF.

This sequence joins TRBV27 and TRBJ1-2, with D unresolved. There are 14 residues in the CDR3. V was trimmed by 3 bases and J by 4 bases, leaving 12 bases between them. Germline V gene data show CDR1 as MNHEY and CDR2 as SMNVEV (reference sequence). CDR3 residues: CASSFSRRLYGYTF. CDR3 DNA sequence: TGTGCCAGCAGTTTCTCCCGACGGCTCTATGGCTACACCTTC.

This chain connects TRBV6-6 to TRBJ1-5; D ambiguous. The V gene's germline CDR1 is MNHNY and CDR2 SVGAGI (reference sequence). The CDR3 has 15 amino acids. V lost 0 bases to trimming and J lost 0 bases, with 6 bases between them. The DNA for the CDR3 is TGTGCCAGCAGTTACTCCGCCTCTAGCAATCAGCCCCAGCATTTT. Amino acids: CASSYSASSNQPQHF.

V usage is TRBV7-2 and J usage is TRBJ2-3; tentatively, D is TRBD2 (6 bases). The CDR3 is 16 residues long. Trimming shortened V by 4 bases and J by 0 bases, and 14 bases separated the two germline ends. Germline V gives CDR1 SGHTA, CDR2 FQGNSA. The CDR3 DNA reads TGTGCCAGCAGCTCTTCCTGGGCGGGGAGCACAGATACGCAGTATTTT. This sequence encodes CASSSSWAGSTDTQYF.

The CDR3 sequence: CASTRDIQETQYF. The CDR3 bases are TGCGCCAGCACCCGGGATATCCAAGAGACCCAGTACTTC. The chain uses TRBV5-1 and TRBJ2-5; tentatively, D is TRBD2 (5 bases). V was clipped by 6 bases and J by 1 base, with 10 bases between them. The CDR3 spans 13 residues. CDR1 is SGHRS, CDR2 YFSETQ, per germline.

The chain links TRBV10-1 to TRBJ2-3; maybe TRBD2 (5 bases). Germline-derived CDR1 and CDR2 are WNHNN and SYGVQD (reference sequence). V lost 7 bases and J 2 bases, leaving 13 bases between the germline ends. The CDR3 runs to 14 residues. Here the CDR3 reads CASTGGKVTDTQYF. The CDR3 DNA reads TGCGCCAGCACCGGAGGAAAGGTCACAGATACGCAGTATTTT.

V is TRBV29-1 and J is TRBJ2-4; D is unclear. The CDR3 is 13 amino acids. Trimming left V 3 bases short and J 0 bases short, with 6 bases between. In germline, CDR1 is SQVTM, CDR2 ANQGSEA. This CDR3 is CSVDGGAKNIQYF. The CDR3 bases are TGCAGCGTTGATGGTGGAGCCAAAAACATTCAGTACTTC.

On this clonotype: One junction end disagrees with the germline gene, perhaps due to a read error. The rearrangement joins TRBV25-1 to TRBJ1-3; the D is unclear. Germline loops: CDR1 MGHDK, CDR2 SYGVNS. The CDR3 totals 14 residues. Written as DNA, the CDR3 is TGTGCCAGCCGTGATGGCATCTCTGGAAACACCATATATTTT. Its translation: CASRDGISGNTIYF.

V is TRBV20-1 and J is TRBJ1-2; TRBD1 might be the D (5 bases). The CDR3 has 12 residues. Between the trimmed V and J ends, which lost 2 bases and 3 bases, there was a span of 7 bases. Germline-derived CDR1 and CDR2 are DFQATT and SNEGSKA (reference sequence). CDR3 sequence reads: CSARPGYYGYTF. The CDR3 coding sequence is TGCAGTGCTAGACCAGGGTACTATGGCTACACCTTC.

V is TRBV6-2 or TRBV6-3 and J is TRBJ2-1; a weak D match, TRBD2 (6 bases). Trimming left V 2 bases short and J 7 bases short, with 9 bases between. Germline loops: CDR1 MNHEY, CDR2 SVGEGT. There are 13 residues in the CDR3. The DNA of the CDR3 is TGTGCCAGCAGTTACGGGGGGTGGAATGAGCAGTTCTTC. Amino acid sequence: CASSYGGWNEQFF.

This clonotype was seen a handful of times. The chain combines TRBV3-1 with TRBJ2-5; no definite D call. The CDR3 has 11 residues. Trimming removed 3 bases from V and 1 base from J, with 0 bases in between. Germline CDR1 reads LGHDT; CDR2 reads YNNKEL (reference sequence). CDR3 amino acids: CASSHQETQYF. CDR3 nucleotides: TGTGCCAGCAGCCACCAAGAGACCCAGTACTTC.

This chain uses TRBV20-1 with TRBJ2-7; 8 nucleotides align to TRBD1. V gave up 5 bases and J gave up 6 bases; unmatched junction bases: 12. CDR3 length: 14 residues. In germline, CDR1 is DFQATT, CDR2 SNEGSKA (reference sequence). This chain's CDR3 is CSAASGDRSVEQYV. For the CDR3, the DNA is TGCAGTGCTGCGAGTGGGGACAGGAGTGTCGAGCAGTACGTC.

The chain's CDR3 is CASSRALGGNEQYV. The CDR3 DNA is TGTGCCAGCAGTCGTGCCCTGGGGGGCAACGAGCAGTACGTC. The V and J genes are TRBV27 and TRBJ2-7; the D gene could be TRBD1 or TRBD2 (6 bases each). Per germline, CDR1 MNHEY and CDR2 SMNVEV (reference sequence). The CDR3 runs to 14 residues. V dropped 5 bases and J dropped 5 bases, with 16 bases sitting between them.

The CDR3, as DNA: TGCAGTGCTTGGGGCACAGAGACCCAGTACTTC. Its protein product is CSAWGTETQYF. This rearrangement joins TRBV20-1 to TRBJ2-5, with D possibly matching TRBD1 (5 bases). The germline CDR1 and CDR2 sequences are DFQATT and SNEGSKA (reference sequence). The CDR3 is 11 amino acids. V was trimmed by 5 bases and J by 4 bases, leaving 8 bases between them.

This clonotype was detected once. The chain combines TRBV3-1 with TRBJ2-2; the D is unclear. V was shortened by 1 base and J by 4 bases, with 10 bases between the two germline ends. Germline V lookup: CDR1 LGHDT, CDR2 YNNKEL (reference sequence). The CDR3 runs to 15 residues. The CDR3 protein is CASSQGHPGTGELFF. The DNA for the CDR3 is TGTGCCAGCAGCCAAGGGCACCCGGGCACCGGGGAGCTGTTTTTT.

The rearrangement uses TRBV19 and TRBJ2-1; 13 bases match TRBD2. Germline assignment: CDR1 LNHDA and CDR2 SQIVND (reference sequence). The CDR3 is 18 residues long. V lost 7 bases and J lost 3; bases outside the gene matches: 12. The DNA of the CDR3 is TGTGCCAGTACCTCGACCAGACTAGCGGGAGGATTCTACAATGAGCAGTTCTTC. Protein: CASTSTRLAGGFYNEQFF.

The CDR3 loop reads CASSQVLEGTRRYNEQFF. For the CDR3, the DNA is TGTGCCAGCAGCCAAGTACTTGAGGGGACTAGACGCTACAATGAGCAGTTCTTC. The rearrangement joins TRBV14 to TRBJ2-1; TRBD2 agrees at 8 bases. Trimming removed 1 base from V and 3 bases from J; junction bases left unmatched: 11. CDR3 length equals 18 residues. Germline lookup yields CDR1 SGHDN and CDR2 FVKESK. Using reference TRBV14 and TRBJ2-1 for the parts outside the CDR3, the full variable domain is EAGVTQFPSHSVIEKGQTVTLRCDPISGHDNLYWYRRVMGKEIKFLLHFVKESKQDESGMPNNRFLAERTGGTYSTLKVQPAELEDSGVYFCASSQVLEGTRRYNEQFFGPGTRLTVL.

The chain's CDR3 is CASSSPGQGILTEAFF. CDR3 bases: TGCGCCAGCAGCTCTCCCGGACAGGGAATTTTAACTGAAGCTTTCTTT. The chain employs TRBV5-1 and TRBJ1-1; 8 positions agree with TRBD1. This CDR3 is 16 amino acids long. Looked up from germline, CDR1 is SGHRS and CDR2 is YFSETQ. The junction had 12 bases not matched to a gene; V was cut back by 3 bases and J by 5 bases.

This clonotype was observed a single time. This sequence joins TRBV3-1 and TRBJ2-7, with a tentative D call TRBD1 (6 bases). The CDR3 has 13 residues. Trimming left V 5 bases short and J 7 bases short, with 15 bases between. Germline V gives CDR1 LGHDT, CDR2 YNNKEL (reference sequence). CDR3 loop: CASSATGFQEQYV. CDR3 coding DNA: TGTGCCAGCAGCGCTACAGGGTTTCAAGAGCAGTACGTC.

This chain connects TRBV19 to TRBJ2-7; 9 bases line up with TRBD2. Germline trimming cut 5 bases from V and 6 bases from J; bases unmatched to any gene: 8. The germline CDR1 and CDR2 sequences are LNHDA and SQIVND (reference sequence). The CDR3 has 14 residues. Here the CDR3 DNA reads TGTGCCAGTAGTTTCCCGGGACTAGCTTCCGAGCAGTACTTC. Protein sequence: CASSFPGLASEQYF.

The chain uses TRBV29-1 and TRBJ2-3; D unresolved. The V gene lost 7 bases and the J gene lost 5 bases, with 7 bases spanning the gap. Germline-derived CDR1 and CDR2 are SQVTM and ANQGSEA. The CDR3 runs to 10 residues. CDR3 sequence (DNA): TGCAGCGCCAGACAAGATACGCAGTATTTT. The encoded protein is CSARQDTQYF.

The chain is built from TRBV30 and TRBJ2-3; D may be TRBD2 (6 bases). V was pared by 8 bases and J by 5 bases, with 17 bases between. Per germline, CDR1 GTSNPN and CDR2 SVGIG (reference sequence). The CDR3 totals 13 residues. The CDR3 protein is CALGGRRRDTQYF. For the CDR3, the DNA is TGTGCCCTCGGTGGGAGGAGGAGAGATACGCAGTATTTT.

This rearrangement joins TRBV12-3 or TRBV12-4 to TRBJ2-5; weak D call: TRBD1 (6 bases). The V gene lost 0 bases and the J gene lost 4 bases, with 18 bases spanning the gap. The CDR3 sequence is 17 residues long. The CDR3 loop reads CASSLAQGTGVRETQYF. DNA of the CDR3: TGTGCCAGCAGTTTAGCACAGGGTACAGGAGTCCGAGAGACCCAGTACTTC.